The sequence of this TCR beta chain was determined in a study of vaccination and CD4 T cells after COVID-19 (dated by TCRdb to between 2021 and 2022). The study in broad terms: SARS-CoV-2 positivity had been established in the convalescent patients by nasal swab PCR, and mild disease was recorded in under ten of these patients and severe disease in one. In the convalescent cohort there were six males and four females, among whom were two Hispanic individuals, seven Caucasians, two Asians and one multiracial person. Participants received two doses of either the Pfizer-BioNTech BNT162b2 vaccine (n=8) or the Moderna mRNA-1273 vaccine (n=2). Post-COVID blood samples from convalescent patients were collected a median of roughly 100 days after diagnosis, with a range of about 35 to 161 days. Post-vaccine blood samples were obtained a median of approximately 74 days after the second vaccine dose, with a range of roughly 13 to 250 days. In over 8 COVID-19 convalescent patients and 4 infection-naive healthy vaccine recipients, the spike-specific CD4+ TCR repertoire before mRNA vaccination was compared with the repertoire after mRNA vaccination. Points the paper makes about the study in general: Among convalescent patients, a median about 86% of the SARS-CoV-2-reactive clones seen after vaccination appeared only after vaccination, which suggests priming specific to the vaccine. Although the median number of SARS-CoV-2-reactive clonotypes went up from approximately 20 after infection to some 40 after vaccination, the increase was not significant. In convalescent patients, nearly all vaccine-specific clones (304 of 307) were found to be mono-reactive for SARS-CoV-2 spike rather than cross-reactive with common cold coronaviruses. Only a relatively small number of convalescent patients were included in the study, and early timepoints following natural infection were not analyzed.

Library construction relied on PCR. The instrument was an Illumina iSeq 100. Per the authors' processing: Non-productive sequences were removed, and CDR3s that did not start with C, did not end with F or W, or were shorter than 7 amino acids were discarded. Using R version 3.6.1, CDR3 homology was evaluated through Levenshtein distances (stringdist) along with unrooted phylogenetic trees (ape). TCRdb reworked the public reads: Q25 trimming with fastp, MiXCR clone assembly, productive beta chains retained. Rows merge per CDR3 protein into single entries with the most common DNA and genes. These V and J calls originate from TCRdb's pipeline instead of the authors' own analysis. For this sample there are some 15,000 distinct CDR3 sequences; about three fifths appear just once. Of the sample, around 1.1% is held by the ten largest clones. Comments on this clonotype: Its target antigen remains unknown. Base qualities are not recorded, but no much larger clone differs from it by a single base.

The positive SARS-CoV-2 PCR tests of the convalescent patients were dated from March to December 2020, before the Alpha, Beta and Delta variants emerged in the United States. Ficoll-Paque Plus gradient centrifugation was used to isolate PBMCs from whole blood, and the isolated PBMCs were then either used fresh or cryopreserved at -140C. The germline V gene sets CDR1 to SGHDT and CDR2 to YYEEEE. Trimming takes 4 bases off V and 4 bases off J; junction bases not matched to a gene: 9. There are 15 amino acids in the CDR3, from cysteine to phenylalanine inclusive. Only the CDR3 part of the read is kept: 45 bases, read in frame from the first base.

The chain joins TRBV5-6 to TRBJ2-7, and TRBD1 matches 9 of the central bases. This receptor was taken from a human donor who had recovered from COVID-19. The sequencing here drew on CD4+ T cells from blood, taken after SARS-CoV-2 vaccination. The bases are TGTGCCAGCAGCCGGACAGGGGCTTTGGCTTACGAGCAGTACTTC. Translated, this gives CASSRTGALAYEQYF.